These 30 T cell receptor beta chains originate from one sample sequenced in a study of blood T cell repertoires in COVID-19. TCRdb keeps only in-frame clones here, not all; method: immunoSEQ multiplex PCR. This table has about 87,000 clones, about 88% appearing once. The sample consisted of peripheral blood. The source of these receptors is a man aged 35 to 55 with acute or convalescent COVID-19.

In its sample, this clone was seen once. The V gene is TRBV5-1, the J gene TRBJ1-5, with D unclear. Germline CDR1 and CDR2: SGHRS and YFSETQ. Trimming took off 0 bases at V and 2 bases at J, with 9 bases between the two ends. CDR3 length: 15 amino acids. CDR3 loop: CASSLGGEGNQPQHF. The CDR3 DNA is TGCGCCAGCAGCTTGGGAGGTGAGGGCAATCAGCCCCAGCATTTT.

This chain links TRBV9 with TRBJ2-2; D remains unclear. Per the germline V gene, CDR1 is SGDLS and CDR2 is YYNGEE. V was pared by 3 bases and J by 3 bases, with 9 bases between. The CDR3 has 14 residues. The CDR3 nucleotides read TGTGCCAGCAGCGCCTTTGGAGACACCGGGGAGCTGTTTTTT. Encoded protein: CASSAFGDTGELFF.

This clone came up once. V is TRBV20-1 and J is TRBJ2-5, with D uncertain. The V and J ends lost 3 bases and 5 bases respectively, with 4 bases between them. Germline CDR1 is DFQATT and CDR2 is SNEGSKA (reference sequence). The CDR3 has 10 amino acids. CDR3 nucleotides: TGCAGTGCTAGTTCGGAGACCCAGTACTTC. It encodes CSASSETQYF.

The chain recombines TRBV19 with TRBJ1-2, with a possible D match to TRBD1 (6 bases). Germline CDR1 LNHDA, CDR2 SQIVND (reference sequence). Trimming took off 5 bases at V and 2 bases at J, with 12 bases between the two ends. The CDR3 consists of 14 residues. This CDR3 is CASSPLDRNYGYTF. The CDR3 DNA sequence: TGTGCCAGTAGTCCTCTAGACAGGAACTATGGCTACACCTTC.

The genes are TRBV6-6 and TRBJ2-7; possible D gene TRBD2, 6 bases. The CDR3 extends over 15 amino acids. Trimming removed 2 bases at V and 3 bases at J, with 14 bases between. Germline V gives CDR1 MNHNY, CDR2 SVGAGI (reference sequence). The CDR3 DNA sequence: TGTGCCAGCAGTTACGACACGGGAGCTGACTACGAGCAGTACTTC. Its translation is CASSYDTGADYEQYF.

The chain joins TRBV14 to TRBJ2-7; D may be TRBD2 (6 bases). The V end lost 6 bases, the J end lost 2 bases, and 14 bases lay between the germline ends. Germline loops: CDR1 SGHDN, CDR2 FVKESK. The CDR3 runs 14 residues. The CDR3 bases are TGTGCCAGCAGTCCCCGGGACTGGCCCTACGAGCAGTACTTC. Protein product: CASSPRDWPYEQYF. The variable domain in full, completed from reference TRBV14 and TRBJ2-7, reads EAGVTQFPSHSVIEKGQTVTLRCDPISGHDNLYWYRRVMGKEIKFLLHFVKESKQDESGMPNNRFLAERTGGTYSTLKVQPAELEDSGVYFCASSPRDWPYEQYFGPGTRLTVT.

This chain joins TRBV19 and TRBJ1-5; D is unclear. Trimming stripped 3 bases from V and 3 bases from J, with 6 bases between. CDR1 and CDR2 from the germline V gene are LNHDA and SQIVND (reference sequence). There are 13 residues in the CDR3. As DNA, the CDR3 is TGTGCCAGTAGTATGAACAACAATCAGCCCCAGCATTTT. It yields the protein CASSMNNNQPQHF. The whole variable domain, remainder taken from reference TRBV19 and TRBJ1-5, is DGGITQSPKYLFRKEGQNVTLSCEQNLNHDAMYWYRQDPGQGLRLIYYSQIVNDFQKGDIAEGYSVSREKKESFPLTVTSAQKNPTAFYLCASSMNNNQPQHFGDGTRLSIL.

The CDR3 bases are TGTGCCAGTCCGCTCTTTAACGGGGGGGACAAGGGAGGAGAGACCCAGTACTTC. Translating it yields CASPLFNGGDKGGETQYF. The chain joins TRBV27 to TRBJ2-5; 8 bases agree with TRBD2. This CDR3 has 18 amino acids. Germline V lookup: CDR1 MNHEY, CDR2 SMNVEV (reference sequence). The trim removed 9 bases at V and 4 bases at J, leaving 22 bases unmatched.

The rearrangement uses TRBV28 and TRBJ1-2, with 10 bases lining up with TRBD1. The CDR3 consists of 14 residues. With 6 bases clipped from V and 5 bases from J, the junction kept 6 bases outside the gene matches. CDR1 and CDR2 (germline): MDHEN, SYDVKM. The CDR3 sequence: CASSHRDRGYGYTF. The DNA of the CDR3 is TGTGCCAGCAGCCACCGGGACAGGGGATATGGCTACACCTTC.

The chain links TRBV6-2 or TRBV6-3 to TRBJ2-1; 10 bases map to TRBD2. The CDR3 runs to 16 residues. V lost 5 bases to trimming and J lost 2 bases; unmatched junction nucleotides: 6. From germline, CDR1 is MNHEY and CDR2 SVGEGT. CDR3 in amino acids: CASSTPGLAAYNEQFF. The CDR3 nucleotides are TGTGCCAGCAGTACTCCCGGACTAGCGGCCTACAATGAGCAGTTCTTC.

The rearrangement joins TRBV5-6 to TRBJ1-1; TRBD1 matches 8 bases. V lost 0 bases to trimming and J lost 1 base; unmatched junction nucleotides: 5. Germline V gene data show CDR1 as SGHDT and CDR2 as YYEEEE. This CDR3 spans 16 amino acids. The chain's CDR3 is CASSLEGTGRNTEAFF. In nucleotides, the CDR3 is TGTGCCAGCAGCTTGGAGGGGACAGGAAGGAACACTGAAGCTTTCTTT. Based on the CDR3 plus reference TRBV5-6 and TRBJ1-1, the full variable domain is DAGVTQSPTHLIKTRGQQVTLRCSPKSGHDTVSWYQQALGQGPQFIFQYYEEEERQRGNFPDRFSGHQFPNYSSELNVNALLLGDSALYLCASSLEGTGRNTEAFFGQGTRLTVV.

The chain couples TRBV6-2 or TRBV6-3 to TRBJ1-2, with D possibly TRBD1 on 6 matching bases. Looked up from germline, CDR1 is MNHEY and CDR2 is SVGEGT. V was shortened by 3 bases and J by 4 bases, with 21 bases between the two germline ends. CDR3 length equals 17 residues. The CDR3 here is CASSYSGTRGPTYGYTF. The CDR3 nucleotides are TGTGCCAGCAGTTATTCCGGGACACGGGGCCCTACCTATGGCTACACCTTC.

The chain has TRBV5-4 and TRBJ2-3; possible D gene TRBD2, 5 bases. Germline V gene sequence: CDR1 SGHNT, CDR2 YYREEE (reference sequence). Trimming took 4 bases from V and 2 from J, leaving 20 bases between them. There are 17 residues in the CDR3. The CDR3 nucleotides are TGTGCCAGCAGCCCCAGCGGTGGGAACAAAATCACAGATACGCAGTATTTT. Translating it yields CASSPSGGNKITDTQYF.

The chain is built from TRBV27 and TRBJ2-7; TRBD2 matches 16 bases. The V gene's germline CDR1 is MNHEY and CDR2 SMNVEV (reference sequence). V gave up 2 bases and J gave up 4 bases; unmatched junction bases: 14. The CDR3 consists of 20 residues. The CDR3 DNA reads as TGTGCCAGCAGTTTAGCTCCTCCGGGACTAGCGGGGGGGCCGGCTTACGAGCAGTACTTC. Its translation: CASSLAPPGLAGGPAYEQYF.

The CDR3 nucleotides read TGTGCCTGGAGTCGGAACACTGAAGCTTTCTTT. Residues: CAWSRNTEAFF. The chain recombines TRBV30 with TRBJ1-1; D gene ambiguous. Germline values: CDR1 GTSNPN, CDR2 SVGIG (reference sequence). Trimming shortened V by 2 bases and J by 1 base, and 2 bases separated the two germline ends. The CDR3 is 11 amino acids. The full variable domain, in which reference TRBV30 and TRBJ1-1 provide the parts outside the CDR3, is SQTIHQWPATLVQPVGSPLSLECTVEGTSNPNLYWYRQAAGRGLQLLFYSVGIGQISSEVPQNLSASRPQDRQFILSSKKLLLSDSGFYLCAWSRNTEAFFGQGTRLTVV.

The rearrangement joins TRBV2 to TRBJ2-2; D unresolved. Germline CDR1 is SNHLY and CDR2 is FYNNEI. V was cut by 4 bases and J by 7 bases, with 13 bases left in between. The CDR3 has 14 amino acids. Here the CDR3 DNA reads TGTGCCAGCAGTGTTAAGTTGTTCGGCGGGGAGCTGTTTTTT. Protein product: CASSVKLFGGELFF.

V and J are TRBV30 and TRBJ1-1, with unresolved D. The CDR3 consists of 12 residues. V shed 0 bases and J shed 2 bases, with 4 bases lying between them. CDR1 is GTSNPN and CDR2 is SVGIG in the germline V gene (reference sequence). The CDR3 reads CAWSVANTEAFF. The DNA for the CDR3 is TGTGCCTGGAGTGTAGCTAACACTGAAGCTTTCTTT.

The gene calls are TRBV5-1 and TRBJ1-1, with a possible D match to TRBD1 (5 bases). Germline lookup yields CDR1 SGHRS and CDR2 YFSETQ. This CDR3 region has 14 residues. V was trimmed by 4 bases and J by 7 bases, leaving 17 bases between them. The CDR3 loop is CASSPNPGNGEAFF. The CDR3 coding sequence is TGCGCCAGCAGCCCGAACCCAGGGAATGGTGAAGCTTTCTTT. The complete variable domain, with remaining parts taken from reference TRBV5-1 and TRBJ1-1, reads KAGVTQTPRYLIKTRGQQVTLSCSPISGHRSVSWYQQTPGQGLQFLFEYFSETQRNKGNFPGRFSGRQFSNSRSEMNVSTLELGDSALYLCASSPNPGNGEAFFGQGTRLTVV.

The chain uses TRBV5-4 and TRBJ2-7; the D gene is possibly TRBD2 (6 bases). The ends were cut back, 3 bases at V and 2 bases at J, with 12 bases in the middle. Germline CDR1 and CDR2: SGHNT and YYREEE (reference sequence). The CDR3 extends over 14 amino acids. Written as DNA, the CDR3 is TGTGCCAGCAGCTGGAGGGGTCTGACCTACGAGCAGTACTTC. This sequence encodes CASSWRGLTYEQYF.

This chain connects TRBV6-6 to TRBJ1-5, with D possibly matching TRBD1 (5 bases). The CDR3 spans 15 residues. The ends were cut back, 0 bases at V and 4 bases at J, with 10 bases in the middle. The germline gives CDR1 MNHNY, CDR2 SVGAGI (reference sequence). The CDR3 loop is CASSYSSGGNQPQHF. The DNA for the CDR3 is TGTGCCAGCAGTTACTCCTCCGGGGGGAATCAGCCCCAGCATTTT.

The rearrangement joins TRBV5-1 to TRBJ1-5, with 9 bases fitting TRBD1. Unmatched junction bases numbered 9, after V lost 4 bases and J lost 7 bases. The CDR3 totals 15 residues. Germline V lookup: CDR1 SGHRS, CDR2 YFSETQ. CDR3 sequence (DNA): TGCGCCAGCAGCCCGGGGACAGGGCAAGGACAGCCCCAGCATTTT. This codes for CASSPGTGQGQPQHF.

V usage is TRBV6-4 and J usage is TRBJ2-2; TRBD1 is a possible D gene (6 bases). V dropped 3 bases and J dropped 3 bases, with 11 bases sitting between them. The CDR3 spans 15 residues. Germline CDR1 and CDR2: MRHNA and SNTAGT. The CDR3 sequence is CASSEQGGHTGELFF. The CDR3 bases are TGTGCCAGCAGTGAACAGGGCGGTCACACCGGGGAGCTGTTTTTT.

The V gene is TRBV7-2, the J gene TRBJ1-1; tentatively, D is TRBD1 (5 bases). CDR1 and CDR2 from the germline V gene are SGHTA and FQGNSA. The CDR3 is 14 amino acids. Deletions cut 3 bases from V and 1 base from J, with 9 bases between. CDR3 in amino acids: CASSFQQGNTEAFF. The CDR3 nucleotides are TGTGCCAGCAGCTTCCAGCAGGGGAACACTGAAGCTTTCTTT.

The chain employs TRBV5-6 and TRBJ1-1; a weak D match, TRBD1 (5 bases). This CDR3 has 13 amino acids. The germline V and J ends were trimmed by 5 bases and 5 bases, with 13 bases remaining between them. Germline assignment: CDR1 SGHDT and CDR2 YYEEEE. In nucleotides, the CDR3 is TGTGCCAGCAGGAGGCAGGGCGGAACTGAAGCTTTCTTT. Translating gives CASRRQGGTEAFF.

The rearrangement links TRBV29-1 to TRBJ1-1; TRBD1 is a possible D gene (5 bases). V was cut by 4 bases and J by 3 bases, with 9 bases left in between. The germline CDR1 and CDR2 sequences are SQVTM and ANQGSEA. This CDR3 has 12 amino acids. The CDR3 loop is CSVARTYTEAFF. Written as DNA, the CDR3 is TGCAGCGTTGCGAGGACATACACTGAAGCTTTCTTT.

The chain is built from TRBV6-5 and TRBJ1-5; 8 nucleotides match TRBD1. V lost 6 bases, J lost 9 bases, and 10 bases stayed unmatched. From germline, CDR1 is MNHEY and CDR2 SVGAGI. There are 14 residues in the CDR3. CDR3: CASRLDRDLPPQHF. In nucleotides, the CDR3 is TGTGCCAGCAGACTGGACAGGGACCTTCCGCCCCAGCATTTT.

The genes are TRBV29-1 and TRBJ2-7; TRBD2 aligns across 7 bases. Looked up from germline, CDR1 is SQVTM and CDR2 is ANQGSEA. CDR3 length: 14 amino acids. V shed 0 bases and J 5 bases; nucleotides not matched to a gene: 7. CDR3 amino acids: CSVEDLQGGDEQYF. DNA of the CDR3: TGCAGCGTTGAAGATCTTCAGGGAGGGGACGAGCAGTACTTC.

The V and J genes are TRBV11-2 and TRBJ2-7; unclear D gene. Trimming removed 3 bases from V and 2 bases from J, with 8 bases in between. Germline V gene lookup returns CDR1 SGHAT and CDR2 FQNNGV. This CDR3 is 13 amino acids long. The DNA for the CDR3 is TGTGCCAGCAGCTTCTCTCAGACCTACGAGCAGTACTTC. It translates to CASSFSQTYEQYF.

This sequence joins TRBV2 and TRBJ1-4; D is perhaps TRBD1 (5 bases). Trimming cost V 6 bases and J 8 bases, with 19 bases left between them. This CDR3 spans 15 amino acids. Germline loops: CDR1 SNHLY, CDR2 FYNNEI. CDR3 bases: TGTGCCAGCAGCTCCCCGGGACTATTGGAGGAAAAACTGTTTTTT. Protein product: CASSSPGLLEEKLFF. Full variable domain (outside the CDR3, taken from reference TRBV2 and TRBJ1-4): EPEVTQTPSHQVTQMGQEVILRCVPISNHLYFYWYRQILGQKVEFLVSFYNNEISEKSEIFDDQFSVERPDGSNFTLKIRSTKLEDSAMYFCASSSPGLLEEKLFFGSGTQLSVL.

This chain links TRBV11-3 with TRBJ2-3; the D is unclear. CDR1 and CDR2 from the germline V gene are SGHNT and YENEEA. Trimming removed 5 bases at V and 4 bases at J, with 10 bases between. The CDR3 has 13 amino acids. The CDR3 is CASSPSSADTQYF. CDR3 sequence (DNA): TGTGCCAGCAGCCCGTCCTCGGCAGATACGCAGTATTTT.